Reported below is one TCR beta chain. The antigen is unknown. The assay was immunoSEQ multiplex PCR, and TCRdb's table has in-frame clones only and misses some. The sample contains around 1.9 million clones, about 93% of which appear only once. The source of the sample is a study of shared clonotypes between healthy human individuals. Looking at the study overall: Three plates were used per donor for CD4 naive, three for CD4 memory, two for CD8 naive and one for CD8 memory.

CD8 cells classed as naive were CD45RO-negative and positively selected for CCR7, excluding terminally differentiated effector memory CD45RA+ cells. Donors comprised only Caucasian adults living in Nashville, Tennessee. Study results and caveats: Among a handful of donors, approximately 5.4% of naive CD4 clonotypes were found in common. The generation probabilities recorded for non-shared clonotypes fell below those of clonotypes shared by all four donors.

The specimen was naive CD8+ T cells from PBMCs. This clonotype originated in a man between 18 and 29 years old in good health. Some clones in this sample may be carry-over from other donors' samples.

The CDR3 reads CASSHGQTTGGQPQHF. The CDR3 DNA sequence: TGTGCCAGCAGCCACGGACAGACCACCGGGGGTCAGCCCCAGCATTTT. V gene TRBV5-5 combines with J gene TRBJ1-5; tentatively, D is TRBD1 (6 bases). Per germline, CDR1 SGHKS and CDR2 YYEKEE (reference sequence). V dropped 4 bases and J dropped 6 bases, with 20 bases sitting between them. CDR3 size: 16 residues.